The entry that follows covers one T cell receptor beta chain sequence. V lost 3 bases, J lost 2 bases, and 6 bases stayed unmatched. Germline V lookup: CDR1 DFQATT, CDR2 SNEGSKA (reference sequence). There are 15 residues in the CDR3. Living in under 30 US areas, the participants were between roughly 18 and 89 years of age. Grouping used clinical history reported by participants in a survey and questionnaire. Resolution of symptoms, clearance, or two negative PCRs was present in recovered Cohort 3 donors. The data derive from a study of blood T cell repertoires in COVID-19. Across the whole study: PBMCs, B-cell-depleted T cells, or T cells provided the cDNA or gDNA that made up the material.

TCRdb's table, derived via immunoSEQ multiplex PCR, lists solely in-frame clones and lacks some. Of 300,000 or so clones in the sample, more than 75% were seen once. The V and J genes are TRBV20-1 and TRBJ2-1; 8 bases agree with TRBD2. This TCR came from a man aged 55 to 70 who had recovered from COVID-19. The sample was PBMCs or T cells enriched from blood (not recorded which). The DNA of the CDR3 is TGCAGTGCTAGTCGAGCGGGGGCGACCTACAATGAGCAGTTCTTC. Translating gives CSASRAGATYNEQFF.